This T cell receptor beta chain was sequenced for a study of beta chain features in type 1 diabetes. Findings of the study overall: There was a moderate but significant shortening of TCRB CDR3s in all four CD4+ subsets of Type 1 diabetes patients. A possible short-template PCR bias applies equally to patients and controls. Possibly, sequencing cDNA over-represented cells that had high TCR expression levels.

Notes on this clone: Its antigen is as yet unknown.

This CDR3 is built from 13 residues. V was trimmed by 7 bases and J by 5 bases, leaving 15 bases between them. Germline CDR1 reads LNHDA; CDR2 reads SQIVND (reference sequence). The authors reverse transcribed all of the isolated RNA, so sequencing captured expressed TCRB transcripts. Here immunoSEQ multiplex PCR was the method, and the copy in TCRdb shows in-frame clones only, minus some. The data contain about 700,000 clones, roughly 12% of them singletons. The sample was naive CD4+ T cells from blood. The chain has TRBV19 and TRBJ2-7; D not certain. This receptor was obtained from a man younger than 30 with type 1 diabetes. The CDR3 protein is CASNDASGDEQYF. CDR3 coding DNA: TGTGCCAGTAATGATGCTTCCGGCGACGAGCAGTACTTC.